This is a list of T cell receptor beta chains from one sample in a study of shared clonotypes between healthy human individuals. TCRdb's copy holds only in-frame clones and misses some; the assay was immunoSEQ multiplex PCR. The table lists 2,100,000 or so clones, approximately 94% of them singletons. The sequenced sample consisted of naive CD4+ T cells sorted from blood. These receptors were taken from a young man in good health. CDR3s include the opening cysteine and the closing phenylalanine or tryptophan.

v_call: TRBV6-1
j_call: TRBJ2-1
cdr3_aa: CASSGDRTQNEQFF

v_call: TRBV6-1
j_call: TRBJ2-1
cdr3_aa: CASSERVAGGPEQFF

v_call: TRBV2
j_call: TRBJ1-4
cdr3_aa: CASMGQWGGELFF

v_call: TRBV6-5
j_call: TRBJ2-7
cdr3_aa: CASSYSHGAGEQYF

v_call: TRBV4-1
j_call: TRBJ2-7
cdr3_aa: CASSQMGGLSSYEQYF

v_call: TRBV19
j_call: TRBJ1-1
cdr3_aa: CASTSTGLNTEAFF

v_call: TRBV6-6
j_call: TRBJ2-1
cdr3_aa: CASSYPQVSYNEQFF

v_call: TRBV5-1
j_call: TRBJ2-3
cdr3_aa: CASSSTSGSGTDTQYF

v_call: TRBV30
j_call: TRBJ2-5
cdr3_aa: CAWIGDGKETQYF

v_call: TRBV14
j_call: TRBJ1-2
cdr3_aa: CASSPVKGAGDGYTF

v_call: TRBV11-2
j_call: TRBJ1-6
cdr3_aa: CASSLGSRGYNSPLHF

v_call: TRBV28
j_call: TRBJ2-2
cdr3_aa: CASSLGGANTGELFF

v_call: TRBV6-1
j_call: TRBJ1-1
cdr3_aa: CASRMTGWNTEAFF

v_call: TRBV7-9
j_call: TRBJ2-7
cdr3_aa: CASSRLAGAYEQYF

v_call: TRBV14
j_call: TRBJ2-7
cdr3_aa: CASSQDWVELATAYEQYF

v_call: TRBV5-1
j_call: TRBJ2-1
cdr3_aa: CASKHDNGNEQFF

v_call: TRBV30
j_call: TRBJ1-6
cdr3_aa: CAWCTGSGTVYSPLHF

v_call: TRBV6-6
j_call: TRBJ2-7
cdr3_aa: CASSYGTGAYEQYF

v_call: TRBV18
j_call: TRBJ1-1
cdr3_aa: CASSPVNREGTEAFF

v_call: TRBV9
j_call: TRBJ1-2
cdr3_aa: CASSSRTGVYGYTF

v_call: TRBV19
j_call: TRBJ2-3
cdr3_aa: CASSVGQGPDTQYF

v_call: TRBV7-9
j_call: TRBJ1-2
cdr3_aa: CASSPRGSGGYTF

v_call: TRBV2
j_call: TRBJ2-2
cdr3_aa: CASSEIGPENTGELFF

v_call: TRBV6-1
j_call: TRBJ2-2
cdr3_aa: CASSETGWTGELFF

v_call: TRBV7-6
j_call: TRBJ1-1
cdr3_aa: CASSFAAGGTEAFF

v_call: TRBV5-5
j_call: TRBJ2-1
cdr3_aa: CASSLVLAGGPFLSYNEQFF

v_call: TRBV5-1
j_call: TRBJ1-1
cdr3_aa: CASSPPANTEAFF

v_call: TRBV9
j_call: TRBJ2-5
cdr3_aa: CASSAAPRETQYF

v_call: TRBV5-4
j_call: TRBJ2-1
cdr3_aa: CASSSPGAGGPEQFF

v_call: TRBV5-4
j_call: TRBJ1-3
cdr3_aa: CASSLDTSGNTIYF

v_call: TRBV7-9
j_call: TRBJ2-1
cdr3_aa: CASSPRTSYEQFF

v_call: TRBV4-3
j_call: TRBJ1-4
cdr3_aa: CASSLRGDSNEKLFF

v_call: TRBV15
j_call: TRBJ2-2
cdr3_aa: CATSRGWGAKNTGELFF

v_call: TRBV5-4
j_call: TRBJ1-6
cdr3_aa: CASSPSPDRGRNSPLHF

v_call: TRBV29-1
j_call: TRBJ1-4
cdr3_aa: CSVKGRYNEKLFF

v_call: TRBV30
j_call: TRBJ2-1
cdr3_aa: CARYGEGVNEQFF

v_call: TRBV2
j_call: TRBJ1-2
cdr3_aa: CASSLRTTMKGYTF

v_call: TRBV18
j_call: TRBJ2-7
cdr3_aa: CASSRMDRSYEQYF

v_call: TRBV7-2
j_call: TRBJ1-4
cdr3_aa: CASSLSGVKGEKLFF

v_call: TRBV28
j_call: TRBJ1-5
cdr3_aa: CASSLSTRSQPQHF

v_call: TRBV30
j_call: TRBJ2-3
cdr3_aa: CAWSVNLNTDTQYF

v_call: TRBV5-4
j_call: TRBJ2-7
cdr3_aa: CASSLGGLAGDYEQYF

v_call: TRBV30
j_call: TRBJ2-1
cdr3_aa: CAWSPGVGYYWFF

v_call: TRBV10-3
j_call: TRBJ2-7
cdr3_aa: CAIIPGQGNYEQYF

v_call: TRBV7-9
j_call: TRBJ1-4
cdr3_aa: CASSWAGGVNEKLFF

v_call: TRBV7-2
j_call: TRBJ2-7
cdr3_aa: CASSGAGTSGRLSYEQYF

v_call: TRBV18
j_call: TRBJ2-7
cdr3_aa: CASSPPGLTYEQYF

v_call: TRBV6-5
j_call: TRBJ1-2
cdr3_aa: CASSYSRGSSNYGYTF

v_call: TRBV25-1
j_call: TRBJ1-2
cdr3_aa: CASSEYRGPGGYTF

v_call: TRBV7-4
j_call: TRBJ2-7
cdr3_aa: CASSARLAGTTRYEQYF

v_call: TRBV13
j_call: TRBJ2-7
cdr3_aa: CASSVTGNYEQYF